This entry lists 31 T cell receptor beta chains sequenced from one sample in a study of blood T cell repertoires in COVID-19. Measured with immunoSEQ multiplex PCR; TCRdb has only the in-frame clones, and not every one. The sample lists about 120,000 clones, roughly 82% occurring once. The sample taken for sequencing was peripheral blood. The receptors were sampled from a human donor in a cohort sampled during active COVID-19.

The gene calls are TRBV18 and TRBJ1-1; the match to TRBD1 covers 7 bases. This CDR3 is 15 amino acids long. Germline V gives CDR1 KGHSH, CDR2 LQKENI. Trimming at V came to 3 bases and at J to 2 bases, leaving 6 bases not matched to a gene. This CDR3 is CASSPQGGGNTEAFF. The CDR3 DNA reads as TGTGCCAGCTCACCCCAAGGAGGGGGCAACACTGAAGCTTTCTTT.

The chain is built from TRBV27 and TRBJ1-5, with D maybe TRBD1 (6 bases). Trimming took off 4 bases at V and 2 bases at J, with 12 bases between the two ends. The V gene's germline CDR1 is MNHEY and CDR2 SMNVEV (reference sequence). The CDR3 is made up of 15 amino acids. CDR3 sequence (DNA): TGTGCCAGCAGTTGGGCCGCAGGGGGCAATCAGCCCCAGCATTTT. Translation gives CASSWAAGGNQPQHF.

This chain connects TRBV13 to TRBJ2-2; 9 bases are a match to TRBD2. J gave up 5 bases and V 0 bases, and 1 base lay outside the gene matches. CDR1 is PRHDT and CDR2 is FYEKMQ in the germline V gene (reference sequence). The CDR3 contains 15 residues. The CDR3 region has the DNA TGTGCCAGCAGCTTAGGGCTAGCGGGGACCGGGGAGCTGTTTTTT. Protein sequence: CASSLGLAGTGELFF. Full variable domain (outside the CDR3, taken from reference TRBV13 and TRBJ2-2): AAGVIQSPRHLIKEKRETATLKCYPIPRHDTVYWYQQGPGQDPQFLISFYEKMQSDKGSIPDRFSAQQFSDYHSELNMSSLELGDSALYFCASSLGLAGTGELFFGEGSRLTVL.

This chain links TRBV5-1 with TRBJ2-7; D is unresolved. Germline lookup yields CDR1 SGHRS and CDR2 YFSETQ. CDR3 length equals 14 residues. Trimming removed 4 bases from V and 0 bases from J, with 11 bases in between. The CDR3 coding sequence is TGCGCCAGCAGCCAGATCTCGAACTCCTACGAGCAGTACTTC. Translated, it gives CASSQISNSYEQYF.

The chain is built from TRBV5-4 and TRBJ1-1, with 7 positions matching TRBD1. V was clipped by 4 bases and J by 1 base; unmatched bases: 7. Looked up from germline, CDR1 is SGHNT and CDR2 is YYREEE (reference sequence). The length of the CDR3 is 15 residues. CDR3 in DNA: TGTGCCAGCAGCCCCCTGGGACAGCAGAACACTGAAGCTTTCTTT. It specifies CASSPLGQQNTEAFF.

The chain uses TRBV3-1 (or the pseudogene TRBV3-2) and TRBJ2-3; 9 nucleotides match TRBD2. The CDR3 is 19 residues long. Trimming at V came to 0 bases and at J to 2 bases, leaving 12 bases not matched to a gene. CDR1 is LGHDT, CDR2 YNNKEL, per germline (reference sequence). CDR3 in amino acids: CASSQDHSGGESDTDTQYF. DNA for the CDR3: TGTGCCAGCAGCCAAGATCATAGCGGGGGAGAGAGTGACACAGATACGCAGTATTTT.

V usage is TRBV7-9 and J usage is TRBJ2-2, with 13 bases lining up with TRBD2. V shed 0 bases and J 0 bases; nucleotides not matched to a gene: 4. Germline V gene lookup returns CDR1 SEHNR and CDR2 FQNEAQ (reference sequence). CDR3 size: 19 residues. The DNA of the CDR3 is TGTGCCAGCAGCTTAGCTGGACTAGCGGGGGTCCCGAACACCGGGGAGCTGTTTTTT. Encoded protein: CASSLAGLAGVPNTGELFF.

The chain employs TRBV5-1 and TRBJ2-3, with a possible D match to TRBD1 (6 bases). Germline assignment: CDR1 SGHRS and CDR2 YFSETQ. This CDR3 contains 15 residues. The ends were cut back, 4 bases at V and 3 bases at J, with 15 bases in the middle. CDR3 residues: CASSTTGLGTDTQYF. The CDR3 DNA follows: TGCGCCAGCAGCACGACAGGTCTTGGGACAGATACGCAGTATTTT.

The rearrangement joins TRBV20-1 to TRBJ1-1, with 10 bases aligning to TRBD1. This CDR3 is 16 amino acids long. V lost 3 bases and J lost 0; bases outside the gene matches: 7. The germline V gene has CDR1 DFQATT and CDR2 SNEGSKA (reference sequence). The CDR3 nucleotides read TGCAGTGCTAGTGACAGGGGACAGGGGTTGAACACTGAAGCTTTCTTT. Translating it yields CSASDRGQGLNTEAFF.

This clone appeared once. The rearrangement links TRBV9 to TRBJ1-3; the D gene is possibly TRBD1 (6 bases). Per germline, CDR1 SGDLS and CDR2 YYNGEE. Trimming left V 4 bases short and J 2 bases short, with 10 bases between. This CDR3 contains 14 residues. CDR3 nucleotide sequence: TGTGCCAGCAGCAACCAGGGGACTGGAAACACCATATATTTT. It encodes CASSNQGTGNTIYF.

The V and J genes are TRBV5-1 and TRBJ1-1; 7 nucleotides agree with TRBD1. Unmatched junction bases numbered 7, after V lost 4 bases and J lost 1 base. The germline V gene has CDR1 SGHRS and CDR2 YFSETQ. The CDR3 extends over 15 amino acids. As DNA, the CDR3 is TGCGCCAGCAGCCCGAGACAGGGAACGAACACTGAAGCTTTCTTT. It is translated as CASSPRQGTNTEAFF.

The chain combines TRBV4-1 with TRBJ1-1; 8 positions match TRBD1. Germline lookup yields CDR1 MGHRA and CDR2 YSYEKL. This CDR3 region has 16 residues. V lost 1 base and J lost 4; bases outside the gene matches: 8. Here the CDR3 reads CASSQGWGTGGTEAFF. The DNA of the CDR3 is TGCGCCAGCAGCCAAGGGTGGGGAACAGGGGGCACTGAAGCTTTCTTT.

The CDR3 coding sequence is TGTGCCAGCAGTTCACAGGGGCCGGGTCAGCCCCAGCATTTT. Translated: CASSSQGPGQPQHF. The V gene is TRBV6-6, the J gene TRBJ1-5; 7 bases map to TRBD1. This CDR3 comprises 14 residues. V lost 4 bases to trimming and J lost 6 bases; unmatched junction nucleotides: 6. Germline V gives CDR1 MNHNY, CDR2 SVGAGI (reference sequence).

CDR3 sequence: CASSGASGQETQYF. The DNA for the CDR3 is TGTGCCAGCAGTGGGGCTAGCGGCCAAGAGACCCAGTACTTC. The J gene is TRBJ2-5, the V gene TRBV2; TRBD2 agrees at 7 bases. The germline CDR1 and CDR2 sequences are SNHLY and FYNNEI. The CDR3 is 14 amino acids. Trimming took 4 bases from V and 1 from J; bases not matched to a gene: 3.

This rearrangement joins TRBV6-6 to TRBJ2-5; no reliable D call. The V gene lost 2 bases and the J gene lost 2 bases, with 9 bases spanning the gap. The CDR3 contains 14 residues. From germline, CDR1 is MNHNY and CDR2 SVGAGI (reference sequence). The CDR3, as DNA: TGTGCCAGCAGTTACAAACAGATGCAAGAGACCCAGTACTTC. Its translation: CASSYKQMQETQYF.

This chain links TRBV5-8 with TRBJ2-7; a weak D match, TRBD1 (5 bases). The CDR3 covers 13 residues. The germline CDR1 and CDR2 sequences are SGHTS and YDEGEE. Between the trimmed V and J ends, which lost 4 bases and 2 bases, there was a span of 10 bases. CDR3 protein: CASSHRPTYEQYF. CDR3 DNA sequence: TGTGCCAGCAGCCACAGGCCCACCTACGAGCAGTACTTC. The full variable domain, completed using reference TRBV5-8 and TRBJ2-7, is EAGVTQSPTHLIKTRGQQATLRCSPISGHTSVYWYQQALGLGLQFLLWYDEGEERNRGNFPPRFSGRQFPNYSSELNVNALELEDSALYLCASSHRPTYEQYFGPGTRLTVT.

The chain combines TRBV2 with TRBJ1-2; TRBD1 might be the D (6 bases). Trimming removed 6 bases at V and 2 bases at J, with 13 bases between. Germline CDR1 reads SNHLY; CDR2 reads FYNNEI. This CDR3 spans 14 amino acids. The CDR3 loop reads CASSPKGQNYGYTF. DNA of the CDR3: TGTGCCAGCAGCCCTAAGGGACAAAACTATGGCTACACCTTC.

CDR3 region: CSASGQPGETQYF. In nucleotides, the CDR3 is TGCAGTGCTAGTGGCCAGCCGGGGGAGACCCAGTACTTC. The rearrangement uses TRBV20-1 and TRBJ2-5; D is possibly TRBD2 (5 bases). Germline CDR1 and CDR2: DFQATT and SNEGSKA (reference sequence). The CDR3 length is 13 residues. Trimming stripped 3 bases from V and 5 bases from J, with 13 bases between.

The chain employs TRBV3-1 (or the pseudogene TRBV3-2) and TRBJ1-1; TRBD1 matches 9 bases. CDR1 LGHDT and CDR2 YNNKEL come from the germline V gene (reference sequence). The CDR3 contains 15 residues. The V and J ends lost 4 bases and 4 bases, in that order; junction bases with no gene match: 7. The CDR3 DNA reads as TGTGCCAGCAGCCGGACAGGGGATTGGAGCACTGAAGCTTTCTTT. It specifies CASSRTGDWSTEAFF.

This clone appeared a single time. The chain couples TRBV4-1 to TRBJ2-3; the match to TRBD2 covers 9 bases. Germline V gene data show CDR1 as MGHRA and CDR2 as YSYEKL. This CDR3 is built from 17 residues. Unmatched junction bases numbered 8, after V lost 4 bases and J lost 0 bases. The CDR3 region is CASSLLVAGASTDTQYF. The CDR3 DNA follows: TGCGCCAGCAGCCTTCTCGTAGCGGGGGCTAGCACAGATACGCAGTATTTT.

The rearrangement joins TRBV27 to TRBJ2-7, with 14 bases identical to TRBD2. Losses at the gene ends were 5 bases for V and 6 bases for J; bases not matched to a gene: 3. Per germline, CDR1 MNHEY and CDR2 SMNVEV (reference sequence). CDR3 size: 14 residues. CDR3 loop: CASSPGLAGGEQYF. In DNA form, the CDR3 reads TGTGCCAGCAGTCCCGGACTAGCGGGGGGCGAGCAGTACTTC.

The chain links TRBV12-3 or TRBV12-4 to TRBJ2-3; 8 bases fit TRBD1. CDR3 size: 13 residues. V gave up 8 bases and J gave up 6 bases; unmatched junction bases: 7. The CDR3 nucleotides read TGTGCCAGCGGGGACAGGCCACGGGATACGCAGTATTTT. It translates to CASGDRPRDTQYF.

This chain joins TRBV27 and TRBJ1-1; D possibly corresponds to TRBD1 (5 bases). The CDR3 loop spans 14 amino acids. CDR1 is MNHEY and CDR2 is SMNVEV in the germline V gene (reference sequence). Between the trimmed V and J ends, which lost 6 bases and 6 bases, there was a span of 17 bases. The CDR3, as DNA: TGTGCCAGCAGCGACACGATGGGGGGACCTGAAGCTTTCTTT. Translation: CASSDTMGGPEAFF.

In its sample, this clone was seen once. V is TRBV18 and J is TRBJ1-1; TRBD1 matches 9 bases. The CDR3 contains 16 residues. Looked up from germline, CDR1 is KGHSH and CDR2 is LQKENI. Losses at the gene ends were 2 bases for V and 0 bases for J; bases not matched to a gene: 4. In DNA form, the CDR3 reads TGTGCCAGCTCACCAGGGACAGGGAGTATGAACACTGAAGCTTTCTTT. This gives the protein CASSPGTGSMNTEAFF. Full variable domain (rest looked up from reference TRBV18 and TRBJ1-1): NAGVMQNPRHLVRRRGQEARLRCSPMKGHSHVYWYRQLPEEGLKFMVYLQKENIIDESGMPKERFSAEFPKEGPSILRIQQVVRGDSAAYFCASSPGTGSMNTEAFFGQGTRLTVV.

The V gene is TRBV9, the J gene TRBJ2-7; 7 nucleotides line up with TRBD1. The CDR3 sequence is 16 residues long. Losses at the gene ends were 3 bases for V and 4 bases for J; bases not matched to a gene: 13. The germline V gene has CDR1 SGDLS and CDR2 YYNGEE. The CDR3 DNA reads TGTGCCAGCAGCGCCACAGGGGCCCTAGGGTCTTACGAGCAGTACTTC. The encoded protein is CASSATGALGSYEQYF.

This chain links TRBV5-1 with TRBJ1-2; D might be TRBD1 (5 bases). The CDR3 contains 16 residues. With 4 bases removed from V and 4 bases from J, the gap between germline ends came to 20 bases. Looked up from germline, CDR1 is SGHRS and CDR2 is YFSETQ. CDR3 in amino acids: CASSPGPAGSVYGYTF. In DNA, the CDR3 is TGCGCCAGCAGCCCGGGGCCTGCGGGGAGCGTCTATGGCTACACCTTC.

The V gene is TRBV19, the J gene TRBJ2-3; D might be TRBD2 (7 bases). The germline CDR1 and CDR2 sequences are LNHDA and SQIVND (reference sequence). The CDR3 has 14 amino acids. Trimming took off 6 bases at V and 4 bases at J, with 14 bases between the two ends. The CDR3 reads CASRPGGPPDTQYF. DNA of the CDR3: TGTGCCAGTAGGCCCGGGGGGCCCCCAGATACGCAGTATTTT.

The rearrangement uses TRBV6-2 or TRBV6-3 and TRBJ2-5; the D gene is possibly TRBD1 (6 bases). Germline V gene lookup returns CDR1 MNHEY and CDR2 SVGEGT. The CDR3 length is 16 residues. The V end lost 3 bases, the J end lost 0 bases, and 14 bases lay between the germline ends. Here the CDR3 reads CASSYSAGANQETQYF. For the CDR3, the DNA is TGTGCCAGCAGTTATAGCGCAGGGGCTAACCAAGAGACCCAGTACTTC.

The chain uses TRBV5-1 and TRBJ2-7; 10 bases align to TRBD2. Germline loops: CDR1 SGHRS, CDR2 YFSETQ. The V and J ends lost 5 bases and 7 bases, in that order; junction bases with no gene match: 9. The CDR3 consists of 14 residues. CDR3 in amino acids: CASRRLAGEREQYF. CDR3 sequence (DNA): TGCGCCAGCAGACGGCTAGCGGGGGAGCGGGAGCAGTACTTC.

The DNA of the CDR3 is TGTGCCAGCAGCTTAGACACCTCCTACAATGAGCAGTTCTTC. Translating it yields CASSLDTSYNEQFF. The chain recombines TRBV7-9 with TRBJ2-1; D remains unclear. V lost 1 base and J lost 0, with 4 bases in between. The germline V gene has CDR1 SEHNR and CDR2 FQNEAQ (reference sequence). The CDR3 is 14 residues long.

DNA of the CDR3: TGTGCCAGCAGTTACGACCAGGGGGCATGGGAGACCCAGTACTTC. It is translated as CASSYDQGAWETQYF. The chain uses TRBV6-5 and TRBJ2-5, with TRBD1 identical over 8 bases. This CDR3 is 15 amino acids long. The V segment lost 2 bases and the J segment 5 bases; nucleotides outside the gene matches: 7. The germline V gene has CDR1 MNHEY and CDR2 SVGAGI.